This T cell receptor beta chain derives from a study of blood T cells in healthy people across ages. A second PCR, run for roughly 6 to 11 cycles, used a sample-barcoded 5' primer plus a J-beta primer mix. Each cDNA molecule received a tag from a template-switch adaptor that had 12 random nucleotides. TCRdb re-derived calls from the 5' RACE reads in MiXCR, one entry per CDR3 protein. Found here are 850,000 to 1,000,000 distinct CDR3 sequences, 51% of them singletons; the top ten hold about a fifth. This clonotype was counted only a few times. Its target is not known. Germline V gene lookup returns CDR1 LGHNA and CDR2 YNFKEQ. V lost 0 bases, J lost 3 bases, and 8 bases lay in between. This CDR3 has 14 amino acids. Study-wide results and limits: In the absence of known donor CMV status, changes in expanded clonotypes were possibly confounded.

Donors ranged from about 6 to 95 years old and were healthy Caucasians in Russia. The source of this sequence is a woman aged 55-75 years in good health. The sequenced material came from blood. The genes are TRBV4-2 and TRBJ1-2; no clear D. The CDR3 loop reads CASSQDEGYYGYTF. The CDR3, as DNA: TGTGCCAGCAGCCAAGATGAAGGGTACTATGGCTACACCTTC.